The T cell receptor (beta chain) described here comes from a study of blood T cell repertoires in COVID-19. Study information: Some COVID-19 samples were acute and others convalescent; all came from the United States, Italy and Spain.

This clone was counted a single time. Seattle patients were enrolled while actively infected and followed longitudinally. Per the original data handling: By means of reference gene primer amplification, nucleated cell counts were estimated. Sequencing was performed with immunoSEQ multiplex PCR; in TCRdb, only in-frame clones are kept and a portion is missing. D and trimming were read from the DNA, whereas the V and J calls and clone size are those reported in that table. The profile shows about 410,000 clones, around 89% of them singletons. The origin of this receptor is a woman in her 40s with COVID-19, enrolled during active disease. The sequenced material came from peripheral blood.

The CDR3 sequence: CASSLVAGTSTYEQYF. CDR3 DNA: TGTGCCAGCAGCTTGGTAGCGGGGACGTCGACCTACGAGCAGTACTTC. This sequence joins TRBV7-2 and TRBJ2-7; TRBD2 matches 8 bases. The CDR3 covers 16 residues. J lost 2 bases, V lost 3 bases, and 9 bases had no gene match. Germline values: CDR1 SGHTA, CDR2 FQGNSA.